The 15 T cell receptor beta chains in this list originate from one sample, sequenced in a study of blood T cells in healthy people across ages. A J-beta primer mix and a sample-barcoded 5' primer were used in a second PCR of roughly 6 to 12 cycles. TCRdb reprocessed the 5' RACE reads with MiXCR, giving one entry per CDR3 protein. The table records about 570,000 distinct CDR3 sequences, roughly a quarter of them present only once. Source material: blood. The source is a woman in her seventies in good health.

This chain uses TRBV3-1 with TRBJ2-3; D remains unclear. Germline lookup yields CDR1 LGHDT and CDR2 YNNKEL (reference sequence). Trimming took off 4 bases at V and 1 base at J, with 12 bases between the two ends. This CDR3 has 15 residues. The CDR3, as DNA: TGTGCCAGCAGCCTTAGGGCCTCCCGCACAGATACGCAGTATTTT. It yields the protein CASSLRASRTDTQYF.

This clonotype was counted only a few times. This may be a read error: a much more frequent sequence differs by one nucleotide. The V and J genes are TRBV12-3 or TRBV12-4 and TRBJ2-5, with 11 bases fitting TRBD2. With V trimmed by 6 bases and J by 3 bases, 3 bases remained unmatched. This CDR3 is 14 amino acids long. The CDR3 here is CASSPTSGKETQYF. CDR3 DNA: TGTGCCAGCAGCCCGACTAGCGGGAAAGAGACCCAGTACTTC.

This clonotype was observed a handful of times. The chain links TRBV7-8 to TRBJ2-1; 7 bases are a match to TRBD1. The V gene's germline CDR1 is SGHVS and CDR2 FQNEAQ. This CDR3 region has 14 residues. Unmatched junction bases numbered 3, after V lost 5 bases and J lost 2 bases. The CDR3 DNA follows: TGTGCCAGCAGCCCCGACAGGGCCTACAATGAGCAGTTCTTC. As protein: CASSPDRAYNEQFF.

The CDR3: CASSLPEGPSGYTF. CDR3 bases: TGTGCCAGCAGCTTACCTGAGGGGCCTTCTGGCTACACCTTC. This chain joins TRBV7-9 and TRBJ1-2; a possible D gene is TRBD1 (5 bases). Per the germline V gene, CDR1 is SEHNR and CDR2 is FQNEAQ (reference sequence). V gave up 2 bases and J gave up 7 bases, with 14 bases separating them. The CDR3 loop spans 14 amino acids.

The gene calls are TRBV2 and TRBJ2-1; 8 bases are a match to TRBD1. Trimming cost V 0 bases and J 5 bases; bases outside gene matches: 3. The CDR3 consists of 15 residues. In germline, CDR1 is SNHLY, CDR2 FYNNEI. The CDR3 spells CASSEAWTGNNEQFF. In DNA, the CDR3 is TGTGCCAGCAGTGAAGCTTGGACAGGGAACAATGAGCAGTTCTTC.

This clonotype was seen repeatedly, ten times or more. The chain employs TRBV27 and TRBJ2-7; 7 bases line up with TRBD1. V shed 6 bases, J shed 0 bases, and the junction held 17 bases outside the gene matches. The CDR3 contains 18 residues. Germline-derived CDR1 and CDR2 are MNHEY and SMNVEV (reference sequence). This chain's CDR3 is CASRVDRAGEWGSYEQYF. The DNA for the CDR3 is TGTGCCAGCAGAGTTGACAGGGCTGGGGAGTGGGGCTCCTACGAGCAGTACTTC.

This clonotype was seen many times. The chain uses TRBV12-3 or TRBV12-4 and TRBJ1-2; D is undetermined. The CDR3 loop spans 11 amino acids. Trimming removed 6 bases at V and 4 bases at J, with 6 bases between. This CDR3 is CASSSTYGYTF. The CDR3, as DNA: TGTGCCAGCAGCTCAACCTATGGCTACACCTTC.

This clonotype appeared a few times. The V call is TRBV6-5, the J call TRBJ2-5; D is undetermined. V lost 4 bases and J lost 6, with 15 bases in between. CDR1 is MNHEY and CDR2 is SVGAGI in the germline V gene. The CDR3 loop spans 14 amino acids. CDR3 loop: CASSSPGLTKTQYF. CDR3 in DNA: TGTGCCAGCAGTTCGCCCGGGCTCACCAAGACCCAGTACTTC.

The V gene is TRBV4-2, the J gene TRBJ2-5; tentative D call: TRBD2 (6 bases). The germline CDR1 and CDR2 sequences are LGHNA and YNFKEQ. This CDR3 comprises 15 residues. V lost 4 bases, J lost 4 bases, and 16 bases lay in between. This CDR3 is CASSPRDWSGETQYF. CDR3 bases: TGTGCCAGCAGCCCCCGGGACTGGAGCGGAGAGACCCAGTACTTC.

V is TRBV6-5 and J is TRBJ2-5, with TRBD1 as a possible D gene (5 bases). With the DNA end fitting TRBJ2-1 better, the J assignment may be wrong. Germline CDR1 is MNHEY and CDR2 is SVGAGI. CDR3 length equals 15 residues. This CDR3 reads CASRRQFRPYNEQFF. DNA for the CDR3: TGTGCCAGCAGACGACAGTTCCGCCCCTACAATGAGCAGTTCTTC.

This clonotype was seen just once. J is TRBJ2-5 and V is TRBV5-1; TRBD2 might be the D (6 bases). Matching the DNA end better, TRBJ2-1 makes the J call doubtful. CDR1 and CDR2 (germline): SGHRS, YFSETQ. The CDR3 runs to 14 residues. The CDR3 here is CASSSLTRNNEQFF. CDR3 bases: TGCGCCAGCAGCTCATTGACTAGGAACAATGAGCAGTTCTTC.

This clonotype was counted only a few times. This chain joins TRBV6-2 or TRBV6-3 and TRBJ2-5; D possibly corresponds to TRBD2 (6 bases). Germline V gene data show CDR1 as MNHEY and CDR2 as SVGEGT. Trimming took off 5 bases at V and 1 base at J, with 14 bases between the two ends. The CDR3 runs to 15 residues. Written as DNA, the CDR3 is TGTGCCAGCAGTGCCGAGCGGGCACCCCAAGAGACCCAGTACTTC. This translates into CASSAERAPQETQYF.

This clonotype was seen a handful of times. The J gene is TRBJ2-6, the V gene TRBV4-2; no clear D. Trimming removed 4 bases at V and 0 bases at J, with 13 bases between. The CDR3 length is 17 residues. Germline CDR1 reads LGHNA; CDR2 reads YNFKEQ. CDR3 nucleotides: TGTGCCAGCAGCCTTTTTAGCCGGAGCTCTGGGGCCAACGTCCTGACTTTC. Amino acids: CASSLFSRSSGANVLTF.

The chain uses TRBV6-5 and TRBJ2-1, with a weak D call TRBD1 (5 bases). The DNA end is a closer match to TRBJ2-7, so the J assignment may be wrong. CDR1 MNHEY and CDR2 SVGAGI come from the germline V gene. The length of the CDR3 is 16 residues. The DNA of the CDR3 is TGTGCCAGCAGTTACTCGGTCCTTAGACAGTCCTACGAGCAGTACTTC. Its protein is CASSYSVLRQSYEQYF.

This clonotype was seen a handful of times. The V call is TRBV6-6, the J call TRBJ2-1; 12 positions agree with TRBD1. This CDR3 has 14 residues. Trimming took 6 bases from V and 10 from J; bases not matched to a gene: 7. Germline V gene sequence: CDR1 MNHNY, CDR2 SVGAGI (reference sequence). The CDR3: CASSGRDRGQEQFF. The CDR3 DNA reads as TGTGCCAGCAGCGGACGGGACAGGGGGCAAGAGCAGTTCTTC.